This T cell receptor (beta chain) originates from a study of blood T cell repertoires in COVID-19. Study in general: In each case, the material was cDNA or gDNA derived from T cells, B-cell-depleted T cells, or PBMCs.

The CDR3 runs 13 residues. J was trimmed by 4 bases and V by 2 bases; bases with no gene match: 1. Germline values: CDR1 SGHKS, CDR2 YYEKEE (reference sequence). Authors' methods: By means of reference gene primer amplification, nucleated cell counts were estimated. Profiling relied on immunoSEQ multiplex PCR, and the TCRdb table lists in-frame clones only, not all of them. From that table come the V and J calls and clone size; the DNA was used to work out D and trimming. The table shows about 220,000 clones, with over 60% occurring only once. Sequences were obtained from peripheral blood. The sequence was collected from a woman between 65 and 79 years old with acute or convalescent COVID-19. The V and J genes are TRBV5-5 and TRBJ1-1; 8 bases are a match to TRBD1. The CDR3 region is CASSFTGGTEAFF. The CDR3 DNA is TGTGCCAGCAGCTTTACAGGGGGCACTGAAGCTTTCTTT.